These T cell receptor beta chains were read from a single sample in a study of cytomegalovirus exposure and HLA in healthy donors. Clones were read by immunoSEQ multiplex PCR, and TCRdb kept only the in-frame ones, dropping some. The repertoire holds under 120,000 clones, about 83% seen once, with roughly 5% in the top ten. Sequenced sample: PBMCs. The receptors were gathered from a female donor in good health and CMV-seropositive. Both conserved end residues are part of each CDR3. The D gene is left open where the match is weak. A clone size is listed for some rows: how often the clone was seen (once, few, many), or a class if it is expanded.

cdr3_nt: TGTGCCAGCATCCTCCCCGGCAGGGCAGCTTTCTTT
cdr3_aa: CASILPGRAAFF
j_call: TRBJ1-1
clone_size: -
d_call: -
v_call: TRBV6-5

cdr3_nt: TGTGCCAGCAGCAACGGGGCTAGCGGGGTTAATGAGCAGTTCTTC
cdr3_aa: CASSNGASGVNEQFF
j_call: TRBJ2-1
clone_size: -
d_call: TRBD2
v_call: TRBV7-3

cdr3_nt: TGTGCCAGCAGCCGTCCGGGACAGAAGGCTGAAGCTTTCTTT
cdr3_aa: CASSRPGQKAEAFF
j_call: TRBJ1-1
clone_size: -
d_call: TRBD1
v_call: TRBV7-2

cdr3_nt: TGTGCCAGGAGCGGGTCTGGAAACACCATATATTTT
cdr3_aa: CARSGSGNTIYF
j_call: TRBJ1-3
clone_size: -
d_call: -
v_call: TRBV30

cdr3_nt: TGCAGCGTTGAAGAGGGACTAGGACAGCCCCAGCATTTT
cdr3_aa: CSVEEGLGQPQHF
j_call: TRBJ1-5
clone_size: -
d_call: -
v_call: TRBV29-1

cdr3_nt: TGTGCCAGCTCACCACCATTAGCGGGGAGGGAGAATGAGCAGTTCTTC
cdr3_aa: CASSPPLAGRENEQFF
j_call: TRBJ2-1
clone_size: -
d_call: TRBD2
v_call: TRBV18

cdr3_nt: TGTGCCAGCAGGCCGACAGGGGAAGCCTTGAAAGCTTTCTTT
cdr3_aa: CASRPTGEALKAFF
j_call: TRBJ1-1
clone_size: few
d_call: TRBD1
v_call: TRBV11-1

cdr3_nt: TGCGCCAGCAGCCAGATGGTGGACATAGGGGAGACCCAGTACTTC
cdr3_aa: CASSQMVDIGETQYF
j_call: TRBJ2-5
clone_size: -
d_call: -
v_call: TRBV4-1

cdr3_nt: TGTTCCAGCAGCTTAGCCCAGGAGACCCAGTACTTC
cdr3_aa: CSSSLAQETQYF
j_call: TRBJ2-5
clone_size: -
d_call: -
v_call: TRBV7-9

cdr3_nt: TGTGCCAGCAGCTTGGACAGTTTTGAAAAACTGTTTTTT
cdr3_aa: CASSLDSFEKLFF
j_call: TRBJ1-4
clone_size: few
d_call: -
v_call: TRBV5-5

cdr3_nt: TGTGCCAGCAGTTCTTGGGGAGGATTGAACACTGAAGCTTTCTTT
cdr3_aa: CASSSWGGLNTEAFF
j_call: TRBJ1-1
clone_size: -
d_call: -
v_call: TRBV28

cdr3_nt: TGTGCCAGCAGCCCTTTACTGCCGGACAAGGGATCCTACGAGCAGTACTTC
cdr3_aa: CASSPLLPDKGSYEQYF
j_call: TRBJ2-7
clone_size: once
d_call: -
v_call: TRBV7-6